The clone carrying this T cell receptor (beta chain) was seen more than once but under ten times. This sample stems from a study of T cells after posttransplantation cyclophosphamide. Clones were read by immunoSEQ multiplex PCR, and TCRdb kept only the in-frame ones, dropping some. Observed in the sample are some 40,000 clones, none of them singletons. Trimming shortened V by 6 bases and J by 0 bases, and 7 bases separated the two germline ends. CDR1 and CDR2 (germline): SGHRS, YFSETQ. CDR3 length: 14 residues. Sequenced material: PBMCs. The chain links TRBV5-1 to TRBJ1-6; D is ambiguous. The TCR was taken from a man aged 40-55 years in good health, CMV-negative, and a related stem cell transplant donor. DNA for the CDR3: TGCGCCAGCATGGGGAGCTCCTATAATTCACCCCTCCACTTT. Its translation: CASMGSSYNSPLHF.